This passage covers 13 T cell receptor beta chains from one sample sequenced in a study of shared clonotypes between healthy human individuals. Repertoires were generated with immunoSEQ multiplex PCR, while TCRdb's copy carries only in-frame clones and drops some. The profile shows about 2 million clones, roughly 94% of them singletons. CD8 cells regarded as naive lacked CD45RO, were positively chosen for CCR7, and omitted terminally differentiated effector memory CD45RA+ cells. The sample comprised naive CD8+ T cells sorted from blood. These receptor sequences come from a young man in good health.

The chain employs TRBV5-4 and TRBJ2-3, with D possibly matching TRBD1 (6 bases). The CDR3 length is 17 residues. In germline, CDR1 is SGHNT, CDR2 YYREEE (reference sequence). Trimming removed 0 bases from V and 0 bases from J, with 14 bases in between. CDR3 region: CASSLVGQGPSTDTQYF. The CDR3 DNA is TGTGCCAGCAGCTTGGTGGGGCAGGGGCCTAGCACAGATACGCAGTATTTT.

Concerning this clone: The identical CDR3 is also encoded by other nucleotide sequences in the sample. The rearrangement links TRBV4-3 to TRBJ2-7; possibly TRBD2 for D (7 bases). The CDR3 sequence is 15 residues long. Germline CDR1 reads LGHNA; CDR2 reads YSLEER. V was cut by 0 bases and J by 3 bases, with 12 bases left in between. This CDR3 reads CASSQDRGGDYEQYF. The CDR3 DNA sequence: TGCGCCAGCAGCCAAGATAGAGGGGGGGACTACGAGCAGTACTTC.

The CDR3 spells CAISDLAGRTEAFF. DNA of the CDR3: TGTGCCATCAGTGATTTGGCAGGGCGCACTGAAGCTTTCTTT. The genes are TRBV10-3 and TRBJ1-1; perhaps TRBD1 as D (5 bases). The V gene's germline CDR1 is ENHRY and CDR2 SYGVKD. The CDR3 covers 14 residues. V lost 3 bases to trimming and J lost 4 bases, with 12 bases between them.

Concerning this clone itself: This CDR3 is also generated by other DNA sequences in the sample. The V call is TRBV29-1, the J call TRBJ2-7; 7 nucleotides align to TRBD1. With 6 bases clipped from V and 4 bases from J, the junction kept 6 bases outside the gene matches. Germline V gene data show CDR1 as SQVTM and CDR2 as ANQGSEA. The CDR3 consists of 12 residues. The CDR3 loop is CSVVGGPYEQYF. DNA for the CDR3: TGCAGCGTAGTAGGGGGCCCTTACGAGCAGTACTTC.

The chain couples TRBV2 to TRBJ2-1, with D possibly matching TRBD1 (6 bases). Germline CDR1 and CDR2: SNHLY and FYNNEI. This CDR3 is 16 amino acids long. With 3 bases removed from V and 2 bases from J, the gap between germline ends came to 14 bases. The CDR3 loop reads CASSDFRDTAYNEQFF. CDR3 DNA: TGTGCCAGCAGTGACTTCCGGGACACCGCCTACAATGAGCAGTTCTTC. The full variable domain, completed using reference TRBV2 and TRBJ2-1, is EPEVTQTPSHQVTQMGQEVILRCVPISNHLYFYWYRQILGQKVEFLVSFYNNEISEKSEIFDDQFSVERPDGSNFTLKIRSTKLEDSAMYFCASSDFRDTAYNEQFFGPGTRLTVL.

This sequence joins TRBV9 and TRBJ2-1, with TRBD1 matching 8 bases. Germline V gives CDR1 SGDLS, CDR2 YYNGEE. The CDR3 length is 14 residues. V shed 4 bases, J shed 6 bases, and the junction held 6 bases outside the gene matches. CDR3 loop: CASSSWTGINEQFF. DNA for the CDR3: TGTGCCAGCAGCTCCTGGACAGGGATCAATGAGCAGTTCTTC.

The chain is built from TRBV27 and TRBJ2-1, with no clear D. V gave up 0 bases and J gave up 6 bases, with 6 bases separating them. CDR3 length: 13 residues. Germline V lookup: CDR1 MNHEY, CDR2 SMNVEV (reference sequence). The CDR3 sequence: CASSLSAVNEQFF. The CDR3, as DNA: TGTGCCAGCAGTTTATCGGCCGTCAATGAGCAGTTCTTC.

V and J are TRBV6-5 and TRBJ2-7; 8 nucleotides align to TRBD2. CDR1 and CDR2 (germline): MNHEY, SVGAGI. V shed 3 bases, J shed 13 bases, and the junction held 11 bases outside the gene matches. The CDR3 is 13 amino acids. CDR3 loop: CASSYGLAEPNYF. The CDR3 nucleotides are TGTGCCAGCAGTTATGGACTAGCCGAGCCCAACTACTTC.

The chain recombines TRBV2 with TRBJ2-2; a possible D gene is TRBD1 (6 bases). The V end was cut by 0 bases, the J end by 4 bases, with 9 bases between. CDR1 and CDR2 from the germline V gene are SNHLY and FYNNEI. CDR3 length equals 15 residues. CDR3 residues: CASSEAQGSTGELFF. The DNA of the CDR3 is TGTGCCAGCAGTGAAGCCCAGGGGAGCACCGGGGAGCTGTTTTTT.

Note on this clone: The same CDR3 is also encoded by other DNA sequences in this sample. V is TRBV27 and J is TRBJ2-5; 9 bases agree with TRBD1. This CDR3 region has 15 residues. Germline values: CDR1 MNHEY, CDR2 SMNVEV (reference sequence). With V trimmed by 0 bases and J by 4 bases, 3 bases remained unmatched. CDR3 coding DNA: TGTGCCAGCAGTTTATCACAGGGGGCGGGAGAGACCCAGTACTTC. Its translation is CASSLSQGAGETQYF.

J is TRBJ2-7 and V is TRBV4-3, with TRBD2 identical over 8 bases. The CDR3 spans 15 residues. V lost 2 bases to trimming and J lost 5 bases; unmatched junction nucleotides: 8. The germline V gene has CDR1 LGHNA and CDR2 YSLEER. CDR3 residues: CASSQSSGGIDEQYF. Here the CDR3 DNA reads TGCGCCAGCAGCCAATCCTCGGGGGGGATAGACGAGCAGTACTTC.

V usage is TRBV19 and J usage is TRBJ1-1; D unresolved. The CDR3 length is 14 residues. V lost 5 bases and J lost 1, with 11 bases in between. The germline V gene encodes CDR1 LNHDA and CDR2 SQIVND (reference sequence). The CDR3: CASSPSLGNTEAFF. For the CDR3, the DNA is TGTGCCAGTAGTCCCAGCCTTGGGAACACTGAAGCTTTCTTT.

CDR3 region: CASSWLADSTDTQYF. In nucleotides, the CDR3 is TGTGCCAGCAGTTGGCTAGCGGATAGCACAGATACGCAGTATTTT. This chain connects TRBV27 to TRBJ2-3; 7 bases are shared with TRBD2. Trimming cost V 4 bases and J 0 bases; bases outside gene matches: 4. The CDR3 runs to 15 residues. Germline CDR1 and CDR2: MNHEY and SMNVEV (reference sequence).